Below, 5 T cell receptor beta chains from the same sample are listed, as sequenced in a study of T cell responses to AZD1222 COVID-19 vaccine. The method was immunoSEQ multiplex PCR; TCRdb's version includes in-frame clones alone and lacks a portion of them. The data hold about 120,000 clones, with just over 85% observed a single time. This sample comprised peripheral blood, obtained 28 days after the second AZD1222 dose. Receptors were obtained from an adult who received the AZD1222 COVID-19 vaccine.

This clone appeared a few times. The chain couples TRBV7-2 to TRBJ2-1; TRBD2 is a possible D gene (6 bases). Germline CDR1 reads SGHTA; CDR2 reads FQGNSA. Trimming left V 7 bases short and J 4 bases short, with 14 bases between. The CDR3 is made up of 14 amino acids. CDR3 nucleotides: TGTGCCAGCACTGACAGAGGAGGGTACAATGAGCAGTTCTTC. Its translation: CASTDRGGYNEQFF. Using reference TRBV7-2 and TRBJ2-1 for the parts outside the CDR3, the full variable domain is GAGVSQSPSNKVTEKGKDVELRCDPISGHTALYWYRQSLGQGLEFLIYFQGNSAPDKSGLPSDRFSAERTGGSVSTLTIQRTQQEDSAVYLCASTDRGGYNEQFFGPGTRLTVL.

This chain joins TRBV2 and TRBJ1-5, with D possibly being TRBD1 (6 bases). Germline V gene lookup returns CDR1 SNHLY and CDR2 FYNNEI. V lost 5 bases, J lost 6 bases, and 20 bases lay in between. The CDR3 has 16 amino acids. This CDR3 reads CASSRVDGGAGQPQHF. CDR3 bases: TGTGCCAGCAGTAGGGTCGATGGGGGGGCCGGTCAGCCCCAGCATTTT.

The V and J genes are TRBV3-1 (or the pseudogene TRBV3-2) and TRBJ1-5; 9 positions match TRBD1. V trimming: 8 bases; J trimming: 7 bases; junction bases outside the gene matches: 9. This CDR3 region has 14 residues. CDR1 and CDR2 from the germline V gene are LGHDT and YNNKEL (reference sequence). CDR3 in amino acids: CASPQGTGRQPQHF. The CDR3 DNA reads as TGTGCCAGCCCCCAAGGGACAGGGCGACAGCCCCAGCATTTT.

The chain couples TRBV5-1 to TRBJ1-2; no clear D gene. Germline values: CDR1 SGHRS, CDR2 YFSETQ. The CDR3 covers 13 residues. V was cut by 4 bases and J by 4 bases, with 11 bases left in between. The CDR3 coding sequence is TGCGCCAGCAGCCCCAACAGAATCTATGGCTACACCTTC. Protein: CASSPNRIYGYTF.

The chain has TRBV4-3 and TRBJ1-2; TRBD1 matches 8 bases. Germline assignment: CDR1 LGHNA and CDR2 YSLEER. With V trimmed by 0 bases and J by 8 bases, 8 bases remained unmatched. The CDR3 has 15 amino acids. CDR3 loop: CASSQDSDRGRGYTF. CDR3 in DNA: TGCGCCAGCAGCCAAGATAGTGACAGGGGAAGAGGCTACACCTTC.